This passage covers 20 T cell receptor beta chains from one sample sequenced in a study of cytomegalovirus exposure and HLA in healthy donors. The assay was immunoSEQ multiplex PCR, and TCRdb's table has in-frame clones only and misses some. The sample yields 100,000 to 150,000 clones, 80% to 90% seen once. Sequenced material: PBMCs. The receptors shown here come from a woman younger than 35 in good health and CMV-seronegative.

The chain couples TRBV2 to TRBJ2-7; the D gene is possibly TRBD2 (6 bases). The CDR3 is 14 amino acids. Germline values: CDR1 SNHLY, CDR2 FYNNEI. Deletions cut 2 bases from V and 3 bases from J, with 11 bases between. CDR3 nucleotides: TGTGCCAGCAGTGAAAACGGGGGATTCTACGAGCAGTACTTC. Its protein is CASSENGGFYEQYF. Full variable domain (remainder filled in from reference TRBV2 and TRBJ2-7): EPEVTQTPSHQVTQMGQEVILRCVPISNHLYFYWYRQILGQKVEFLVSFYNNEISEKSEIFDDQFSVERPDGSNFTLKIRSTKLEDSAMYFCASSENGGFYEQYFGPGTRLTVT.

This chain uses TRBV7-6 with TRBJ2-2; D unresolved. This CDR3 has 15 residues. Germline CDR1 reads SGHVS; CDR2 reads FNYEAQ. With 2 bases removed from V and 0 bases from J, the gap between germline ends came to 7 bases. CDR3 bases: TGTGCCAGCAGCTTATCACAGTCGAACACCGGGGAGCTGTTTTTT. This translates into CASSLSQSNTGELFF.

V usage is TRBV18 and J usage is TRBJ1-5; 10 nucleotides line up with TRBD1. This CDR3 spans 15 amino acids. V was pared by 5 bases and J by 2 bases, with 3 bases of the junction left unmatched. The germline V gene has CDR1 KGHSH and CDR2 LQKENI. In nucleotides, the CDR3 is TGTGCCAGCTCAACAGGGACAGGGGGCAATCAGCCCCAGCATTTT. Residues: CASSTGTGGNQPQHF.

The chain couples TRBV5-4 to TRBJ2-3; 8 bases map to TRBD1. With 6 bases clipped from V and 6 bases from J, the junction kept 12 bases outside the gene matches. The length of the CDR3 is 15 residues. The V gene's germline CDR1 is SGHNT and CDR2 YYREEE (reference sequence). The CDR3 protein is CASNDRGQNSDTQYF. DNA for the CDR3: TGTGCCAGCAACGACAGGGGCCAGAATTCGGATACGCAGTATTTT.

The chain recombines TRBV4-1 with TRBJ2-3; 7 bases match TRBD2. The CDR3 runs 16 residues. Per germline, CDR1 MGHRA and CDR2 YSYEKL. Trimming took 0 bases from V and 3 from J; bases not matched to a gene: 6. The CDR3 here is CASSQDSSGETDTQYF. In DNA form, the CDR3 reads TGCGCCAGCAGCCAAGATTCTAGCGGTGAGACAGATACGCAGTATTTT.

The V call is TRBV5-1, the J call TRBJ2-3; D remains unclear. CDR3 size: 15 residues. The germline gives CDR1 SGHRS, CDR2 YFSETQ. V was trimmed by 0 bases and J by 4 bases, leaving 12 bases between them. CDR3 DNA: TGCGCCAGCAGCTTGGCCAACGTGGTAGCAGATACGCAGTATTTT. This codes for CASSLANVVADTQYF.

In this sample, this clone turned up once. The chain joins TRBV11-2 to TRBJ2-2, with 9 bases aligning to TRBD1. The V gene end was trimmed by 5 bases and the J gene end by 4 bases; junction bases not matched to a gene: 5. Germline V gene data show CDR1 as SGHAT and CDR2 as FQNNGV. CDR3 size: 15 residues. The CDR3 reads CASSITGGPTGELFF. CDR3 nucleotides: TGTGCCAGCAGCATAACAGGGGGCCCCACCGGGGAGCTGTTTTTT.

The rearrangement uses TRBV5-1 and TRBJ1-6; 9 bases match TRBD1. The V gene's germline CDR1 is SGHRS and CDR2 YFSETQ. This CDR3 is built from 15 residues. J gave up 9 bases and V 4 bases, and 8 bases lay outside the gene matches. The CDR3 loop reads CASSPDRGMSSPLHF. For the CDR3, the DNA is TGCGCCAGCAGCCCTGACAGGGGGATGAGTTCACCCCTCCACTTT.

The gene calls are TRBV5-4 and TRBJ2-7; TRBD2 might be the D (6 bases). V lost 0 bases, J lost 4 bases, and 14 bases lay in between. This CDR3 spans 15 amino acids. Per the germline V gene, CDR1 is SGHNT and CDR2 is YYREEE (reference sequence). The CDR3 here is CASSLVSAGKYEQYF. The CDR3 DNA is TGTGCCAGCAGCTTGGTATCGGCGGGGAAATACGAGCAGTACTTC.

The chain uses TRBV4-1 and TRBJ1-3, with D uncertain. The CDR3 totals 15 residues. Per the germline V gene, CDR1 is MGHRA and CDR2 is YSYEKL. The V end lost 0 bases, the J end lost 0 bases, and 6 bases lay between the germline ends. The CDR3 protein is CASSQDPGSGNTIYF. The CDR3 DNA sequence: TGCGCCAGCAGCCAAGATCCGGGCTCTGGAAACACCATATATTTT.

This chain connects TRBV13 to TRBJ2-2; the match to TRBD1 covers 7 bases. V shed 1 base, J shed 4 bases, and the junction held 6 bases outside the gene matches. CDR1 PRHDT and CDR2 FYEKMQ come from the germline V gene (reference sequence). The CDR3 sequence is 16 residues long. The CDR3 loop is CASSLEGARRTGELFF. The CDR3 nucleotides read TGTGCCAGCAGCTTAGAGGGGGCGCGTCGCACCGGGGAGCTGTTTTTT.

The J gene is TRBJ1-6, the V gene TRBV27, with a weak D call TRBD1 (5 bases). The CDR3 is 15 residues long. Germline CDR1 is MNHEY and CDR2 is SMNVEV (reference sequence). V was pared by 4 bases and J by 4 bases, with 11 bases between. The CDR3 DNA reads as TGTGCCAGCAGTTCCGGACAATCTTATAATTCACCCCTCCACTTT. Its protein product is CASSSGQSYNSPLHF.

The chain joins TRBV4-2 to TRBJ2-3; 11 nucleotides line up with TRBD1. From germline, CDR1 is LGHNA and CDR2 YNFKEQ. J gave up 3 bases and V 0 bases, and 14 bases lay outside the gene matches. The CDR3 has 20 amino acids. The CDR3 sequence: CASSQDWMFGTGGRTDTQYF. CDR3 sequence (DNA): TGTGCCAGCAGCCAAGATTGGATGTTCGGGACAGGGGGGCGGACAGATACGCAGTATTTT.

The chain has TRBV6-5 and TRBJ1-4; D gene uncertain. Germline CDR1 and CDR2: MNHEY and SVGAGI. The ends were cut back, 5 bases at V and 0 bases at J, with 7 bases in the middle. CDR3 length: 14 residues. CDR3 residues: CASSPVATNEKLFF. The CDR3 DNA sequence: TGTGCCAGCAGTCCCGTTGCAACTAATGAAAAACTGTTTTTT.

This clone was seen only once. Here the CDR3 DNA reads TGCGCCAGCAGCCAACAGACAGGGAGGCCGTTCTTC. Amino acid sequence: CASSQQTGRPFF. V is TRBV4-1 and J is TRBJ2-1, with a weak D call TRBD1 (7 bases). Per germline, CDR1 MGHRA and CDR2 YSYEKL. V was cut by 2 bases and J by 15 bases, with 14 bases left in between. CDR3 size: 12 residues.

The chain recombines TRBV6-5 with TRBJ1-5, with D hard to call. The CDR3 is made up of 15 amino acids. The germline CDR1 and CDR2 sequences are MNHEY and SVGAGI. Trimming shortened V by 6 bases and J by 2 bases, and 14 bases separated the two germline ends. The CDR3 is CASRFRAYGNQPQHF. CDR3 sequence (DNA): TGTGCCAGCAGATTCCGCGCGTATGGCAATCAGCCCCAGCATTTT.

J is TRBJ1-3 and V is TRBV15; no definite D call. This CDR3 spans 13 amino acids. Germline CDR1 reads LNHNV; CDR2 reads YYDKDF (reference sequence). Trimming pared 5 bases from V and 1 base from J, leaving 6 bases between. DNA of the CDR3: TGTGCCACCAGCCGGAGTTCTGGAAACACCATATATTTT. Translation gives CATSRSSGNTIYF.

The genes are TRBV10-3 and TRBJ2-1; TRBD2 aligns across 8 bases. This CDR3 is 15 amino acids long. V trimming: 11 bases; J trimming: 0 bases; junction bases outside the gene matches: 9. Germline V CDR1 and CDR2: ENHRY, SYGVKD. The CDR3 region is CACRLAGGSYNEQFF. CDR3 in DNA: TGTGCCTGTAGACTGGCGGGGGGCTCCTACAATGAGCAGTTCTTC.

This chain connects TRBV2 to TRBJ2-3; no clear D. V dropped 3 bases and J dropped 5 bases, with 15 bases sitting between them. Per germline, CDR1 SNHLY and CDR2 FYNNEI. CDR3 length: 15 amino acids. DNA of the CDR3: TGTGCCAGCAGTGACAATCCCGCCGGTGGAGATACGCAGTATTTT. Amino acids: CASSDNPAGGDTQYF.

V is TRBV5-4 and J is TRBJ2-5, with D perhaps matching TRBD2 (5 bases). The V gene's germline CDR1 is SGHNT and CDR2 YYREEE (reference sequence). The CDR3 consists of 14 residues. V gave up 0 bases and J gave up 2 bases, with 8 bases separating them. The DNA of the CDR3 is TGTGCCAGCAGCTTGGGATCGGGGCAAGAGACCCAGTACTTC. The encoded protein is CASSLGSGQETQYF.